This T cell receptor (beta chain) was retrieved from a study of T cells in Graves' hyperthyroidism and ophthalmopathy. CDR3 length equals 16 residues. The junction had 10 bases not matched to a gene; V was cut back by 5 bases and J by 2 bases. CDR1 and CDR2 (germline): MNHEY, SMNVEV (reference sequence). TCR beta CDR3 region amplification was performed from RNA transcripts. HTBI primers were employed in a first-round RT-PCR of the TCR CDR3. A single record per CDR3 protein comes from TCRdb applying MiXCR to the multiplex PCR reads. The sample has around 520,000 distinct CDR3 sequences; approximately 15% are singletons. This clonotype showed up many times.

The sequenced sample consisted of blood. The J gene is TRBJ2-3, the V gene TRBV27, with 7 nucleotides matching TRBD1. The TCR originated in a woman younger than 35 with Graves' hyperthyroidism. This chain's CDR3 is CASSPPGTVPTDTQYF. CDR3 DNA sequence: TGTGCCAGCAGTCCTCCTGGGACAGTCCCCACAGATACGCAGTATTTT.